One sample yielded the 26 T cell receptor beta chains listed below, sequenced in a study of blood T cell repertoires in COVID-19. Clones were sequenced by immunoSEQ multiplex PCR, and TCRdb holds only the in-frame ones, with some missing. The data contain about 99,000 clones, more than 85% of them singletons. The sample consisted of peripheral blood. The receptors originated from a human donor in a cohort sampled during active COVID-19.

This chain links TRBV4-2 with TRBJ2-7, with TRBD1 matching over 7 bases. V was clipped by 4 bases and J by 1 base; unmatched bases: 7. The CDR3 length is 15 residues. The germline CDR1 and CDR2 sequences are LGHNA and YNFKEQ. The CDR3 region is CASSPSTGASYEQYF. CDR3 bases: TGTGCCAGCAGCCCCTCAACAGGGGCTTCCTACGAGCAGTACTTC.

V usage is TRBV19 and J usage is TRBJ2-7; a weak D match, TRBD2 (6 bases). Germline V CDR1 and CDR2: LNHDA, SQIVND (reference sequence). CDR3 length: 18 amino acids. The V end was cut by 6 bases, the J end by 2 bases, with 26 bases between. CDR3 coding DNA: TGTGCCAGTAGCCCCCATTCAGGGCCGGGAGAGAGGACCTACGAGCAGTACTTC. Residues: CASSPHSGPGERTYEQYF.

The V gene is TRBV12-3 or TRBV12-4, the J gene TRBJ1-2; no clear D gene. This CDR3 comprises 13 residues. Trimming stripped 3 bases from V and 1 base from J, with 6 bases between. The CDR3, as DNA: TGTGCCAGCAGTTTCGGGGTTAACTATGGCTACACCTTC. Residues: CASSFGVNYGYTF.

The chain links TRBV27 to TRBJ2-1; TRBD1 matches 8 bases. This CDR3 is 14 amino acids long. The J segment lost 10 bases and the V segment lost 7 bases, leaving 12 bases of the junction unmatched. The germline V gene encodes CDR1 MNHEY and CDR2 SMNVEV (reference sequence). The CDR3 here is CASTPRTGTQEQFF. For the CDR3, the DNA is TGTGCCAGCACCCCCCGGACAGGGACACAAGAGCAGTTCTTC.

The chain carries TRBV28 and TRBJ2-5; weak D call: TRBD2 (7 bases). Germline-derived CDR1 and CDR2 are MDHEN and SYDVKM. The V end was cut by 7 bases, the J end by 5 bases, with 26 bases between. CDR3 length: 17 amino acids. The CDR3 bases are TGTGCCAGCACCATTGGGGGGGGCGGGTGGGGGGGCGAGACCCAGTACTTC. Translated, it gives CASTIGGGGWGGETQYF.

The chain has TRBV7-9 and TRBJ2-1; 8 nucleotides agree with TRBD2. The CDR3 has 16 amino acids. V dropped 4 bases and J dropped 5; count of bases not matched to a gene: 10. Germline V gene lookup returns CDR1 SEHNR and CDR2 FQNEAQ (reference sequence). CDR3 loop: CASSSYSGSIDNEQFF. CDR3 nucleotide sequence: TGTGCCAGCAGCTCCTACAGCGGGAGTATCGACAATGAGCAGTTCTTC.

V usage is TRBV27 and J usage is TRBJ1-1; 9 bases are shared with TRBD1. The V gene end was trimmed by 4 bases and the J gene end by 2 bases; junction bases not matched to a gene: 8. Germline assignment: CDR1 MNHEY and CDR2 SMNVEV (reference sequence). This CDR3 is built from 16 residues. The CDR3 loop is CASSSWGQGRNTEAFF. CDR3 bases: TGTGCCAGCAGTTCCTGGGGACAGGGTCGAAACACTGAAGCTTTCTTT.

The chain recombines TRBV6-2 or TRBV6-3 with TRBJ2-1; D may be TRBD2 (6 bases). CDR3 length equals 16 residues. CDR1 and CDR2 from the germline V gene are MNHEY and SVGEGT. The V end lost 0 bases, the J end lost 2 bases, and 11 bases lay between the germline ends. CDR3 nucleotide sequence: TGTGCCAGCAGTTACTCGATGGGGGGACCCTACAATGAGCAGTTCTTC. Translating gives CASSYSMGGPYNEQFF.

The chain has TRBV19 and TRBJ2-4, with D perhaps matching TRBD2 (6 bases). Germline V gene lookup returns CDR1 LNHDA and CDR2 SQIVND (reference sequence). V shed 3 bases and J shed 1 base, with 10 bases lying between them. This CDR3 comprises 15 residues. CDR3 coding DNA: TGTGCCAGTAGTATGGAGGGATCGGCCAAAAACATTCAGTACTTC. Its protein is CASSMEGSAKNIQYF. The full variable domain, with the rest looked up from reference TRBV19 and TRBJ2-4, is DGGITQSPKYLFRKEGQNVTLSCEQNLNHDAMYWYRQDPGQGLRLIYYSQIVNDFQKGDIAEGYSVSREKKESFPLTVTSAQKNPTAFYLCASSMEGSAKNIQYFGAGTRLSVL.

The chain joins TRBV7-2 to TRBJ1-6; a possible D gene is TRBD1 (6 bases). Germline CDR1 SGHTA, CDR2 FQGNSA. CDR3 length: 16 residues. The ends were cut back, 6 bases at V and 2 bases at J, with 14 bases in the middle. Here the CDR3 reads CASRSPGAAYNSPLHF. The CDR3 nucleotides are TGTGCCAGCAGGAGCCCAGGGGCGGCCTATAATTCACCCCTCCACTTT.

The chain is built from TRBV7-2 and TRBJ2-6, with 9 bases fitting TRBD2. There are 19 residues in the CDR3. Unmatched junction bases numbered 10, after V lost 2 bases and J lost 2 bases. In germline, CDR1 is SGHTA, CDR2 FQGNSA. This chain's CDR3 is CASSLLSGSGFPGANVLTF. The CDR3 coding sequence is TGTGCCAGCAGCTTACTTAGCGGGAGTGGGTTTCCTGGGGCCAACGTCCTGACTTTC.

The rearrangement uses TRBV5-1 and TRBJ2-1, with D possibly matching TRBD1 (5 bases). The germline V gene encodes CDR1 SGHRS and CDR2 YFSETQ. The CDR3 spans 14 residues. Trimming took 4 bases from V and 0 from J, leaving 8 bases between them. The CDR3, as DNA: TGCGCCAGCAGCCAGGGTAACTCCTACAATGAGCAGTTCTTC. This sequence encodes CASSQGNSYNEQFF.

The chain uses TRBV11-2 and TRBJ1-6, with TRBD1 matching 8 bases. V gave up 2 bases and J gave up 5 bases; unmatched junction bases: 2. The CDR3 has 15 residues. Looked up from germline, CDR1 is SGHAT and CDR2 is FQNNGV. CDR3 DNA: TGTGCCAGCAGCTTAACAGGGGGAAATAATTCACCCCTCCACTTT. As protein: CASSLTGGNNSPLHF.

The chain employs TRBV7-9 and TRBJ1-1, with 7 bases lining up with TRBD1. Germline CDR1 and CDR2: SEHNR and FQNEAQ (reference sequence). With 1 base clipped from V and 8 bases from J, the junction kept 7 bases outside the gene matches. The CDR3 length is 14 residues. CDR3 bases: TGTGCCAGCAGCTTAGACAGGGGAATCTCAGAAGCTTTCTTT. This sequence encodes CASSLDRGISEAFF.

The rearrangement joins TRBV6-5 to TRBJ1-1; D not certain. With 6 bases removed from V and 2 bases from J, the gap between germline ends came to 13 bases. CDR1 is MNHEY and CDR2 is SVGAGI in the germline V gene. This CDR3 has 14 residues. Here the CDR3 reads CASSQATDNTEAFF. The DNA of the CDR3 is TGTGCCAGCAGCCAGGCCACAGATAACACTGAAGCTTTCTTT.

The chain joins TRBV9 to TRBJ1-5; D perhaps matches TRBD1 (6 bases). This CDR3 spans 14 amino acids. V lost 0 bases to trimming and J lost 6 bases, with 10 bases between them. CDR1 and CDR2 from the germline V gene are SGDLS and YYNGEE. The CDR3: CASSVASGVQPQHF. The CDR3 nucleotides are TGTGCCAGCAGCGTAGCTTCAGGGGTTCAGCCCCAGCATTTT.

V usage is TRBV3-1 (or the pseudogene TRBV3-2) and J usage is TRBJ1-4; 7 bases are shared with TRBD1. V shed 0 bases and J 1 base; nucleotides not matched to a gene: 14. CDR3 length equals 20 residues. CDR1 is LGHDT and CDR2 is YNNKEL in the germline V gene (reference sequence). CDR3 protein: CASSQDKTGRNRGTNEKLFF. CDR3 DNA sequence: TGTGCCAGCAGCCAAGATAAGACAGGGAGAAATAGGGGAACTAATGAAAAACTGTTTTTT.

This clone has just one count. The chain uses TRBV30 and TRBJ2-5; D possibly corresponds to TRBD1 (5 bases). The V end lost 5 bases, the J end lost 5 bases, and 24 bases lay between the germline ends. The CDR3 consists of 16 residues. The germline V gene has CDR1 GTSNPN and CDR2 SVGIG (reference sequence). Written as DNA, the CDR3 is TGTGCCTGGGCCTACGGCCGGACAATTGCAGGGGAGACCCAGTACTTC. Translated: CAWAYGRTIAGETQYF. The variable domain in full, completed from reference TRBV30 and TRBJ2-5, reads SQTIHQWPATLVQPVGSPLSLECTVEGTSNPNLYWYRQAAGRGLQLLFYSVGIGQISSEVPQNLSASRPQDRQFILSSKKLLLSDSGFYLCAWAYGRTIAGETQYFGPGTRLLVL.

This rearrangement joins TRBV19 to TRBJ2-7, with a possible D match to TRBD1 (6 bases). With 4 bases removed from V and 5 bases from J, the gap between germline ends came to 18 bases. Germline lookup yields CDR1 LNHDA and CDR2 SQIVND (reference sequence). The CDR3 extends over 15 amino acids. CDR3 region: CASSTDRNVVNEQYF. CDR3 sequence (DNA): TGTGCCAGTAGTACAGACAGGAATGTCGTGAACGAGCAGTACTTC.

The V and J genes are TRBV6-5 and TRBJ2-3, with D perhaps TRBD2 (6 bases). The CDR3 is made up of 15 amino acids. V was pared by 2 bases and J by 5 bases, with 14 bases between. From germline, CDR1 is MNHEY and CDR2 SVGAGI. The CDR3 reads CASSYERAPVDTQYF. The CDR3 DNA reads TGTGCCAGCAGTTACGAGCGGGCTCCTGTAGATACGCAGTATTTT.

V is TRBV5-1 and J is TRBJ2-2; 7 nucleotides align to TRBD2. Unmatched junction bases numbered 5, after V lost 7 bases and J lost 2 bases. The CDR3 sequence is 14 residues long. CDR1 and CDR2 (germline): SGHRS, YFSETQ. CDR3 sequence: CASFRDYNTGELFF. The CDR3 DNA follows: TGCGCCAGCTTCCGGGACTACAACACCGGGGAGCTGTTTTTT.

The rearrangement links TRBV6-5 to TRBJ2-1; unclear D gene. Trimming removed 9 bases at V and 0 bases at J, with 9 bases between. CDR3 length: 13 amino acids. Germline V gene sequence: CDR1 MNHEY, CDR2 SVGAGI. CDR3 loop: CASQRGSYNEQFF. The CDR3 nucleotides read TGTGCCAGTCAGAGAGGCTCCTACAATGAGCAGTTCTTC.

This clone appeared a single time. The chain carries TRBV5-4 and TRBJ2-1; possibly TRBD2 for D (5 bases). Germline V lookup: CDR1 SGHNT, CDR2 YYREEE (reference sequence). The length of the CDR3 is 12 residues. V dropped 4 bases and J dropped 8 bases, with 10 bases sitting between them. CDR3 DNA: TGTGCCAGCAGCGTAGAGCGGTATGAGCAGTTCTTC. Its translation: CASSVERYEQFF.

The rearrangement uses TRBV9 and TRBJ2-3; 9 positions agree with TRBD2. The CDR3 runs 19 residues. Germline CDR1 reads SGDLS; CDR2 reads YYNGEE. Trimming cost V 3 bases and J 2 bases; bases outside gene matches: 16. CDR3 loop: CASSAQETGLARLTDTQYF. In DNA form, the CDR3 reads TGTGCCAGCAGCGCCCAGGAGACGGGACTAGCCCGACTCACAGATACGCAGTATTTT.

The chain recombines TRBV6-2 or TRBV6-3 with TRBJ2-5; D gene ambiguous. V lost 3 bases and J 5 bases, leaving 13 bases between the germline ends. Germline CDR1 is MNHEY and CDR2 is SVGEGT. This CDR3 is 14 amino acids long. The DNA for the CDR3 is TGTGCCAGCAGTTATTGGGCAGCAGAGGAGACCCAGTACTTC. Residues: CASSYWAAEETQYF.

This rearrangement joins TRBV7-2 to TRBJ2-3; 7 nucleotides match TRBD1. The germline CDR1 and CDR2 sequences are SGHTA and FQGNSA. This CDR3 is 16 amino acids long. With 0 bases clipped from V and 2 bases from J, the junction kept 5 bases outside the gene matches. CDR3 in DNA: TGTGCCAGCAGCTTAGCGACAGGGATTGTCACAGATACGCAGTATTTT. It encodes CASSLATGIVTDTQYF.